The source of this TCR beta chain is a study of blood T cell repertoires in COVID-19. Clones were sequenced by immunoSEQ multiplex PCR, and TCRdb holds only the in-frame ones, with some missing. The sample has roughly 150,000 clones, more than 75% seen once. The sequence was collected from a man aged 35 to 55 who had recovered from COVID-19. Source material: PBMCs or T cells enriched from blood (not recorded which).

The CDR3 loop reads CASSFRGQSNTEAFF. The CDR3 DNA follows: TGCGCCAGCAGCTTTAGGGGACAGAGTAACACTGAAGCTTTCTTT. J is TRBJ1-1 and V is TRBV5-1; 7 nucleotides align to TRBD1. The CDR3 runs to 15 residues. V lost 2 bases, J lost 2 bases, and 6 bases stayed unmatched. Looked up from germline, CDR1 is SGHRS and CDR2 is YFSETQ.